The 30 T cell receptor beta chains listed next were all sequenced from one sample in a study of blood T cells in healthy people across ages. Primed by a sample-barcoded 5' primer and a J-beta primer mix, a second PCR proceeded for about 6 to 11 cycles. TCRdb re-called the 5' RACE reads through MiXCR, storing one row per CDR3 protein. The table includes 1.5 million to 2 million distinct CDR3 sequences, roughly 43% detected once. The material sequenced was blood. The receptors come from a human donor in good health.

The V gene is TRBV2, the J gene TRBJ1-2; D remains unclear. This CDR3 has 13 residues. In germline, CDR1 is SNHLY, CDR2 FYNNEI. Trimming shortened V by 7 bases and J by 1 base, and 10 bases separated the two germline ends. CDR3 residues: CASNEVLNYGYTF. CDR3 in DNA: TGTGCCAGCAACGAGGTCCTTAACTATGGCTACACCTTC.

This clonotype was recorded a few times. At one end, the junction sequence differs from germline, possibly due to a read error. V and J are TRBV5-5 and TRBJ1-2; D is perhaps TRBD1 (5 bases). The CDR3 has 14 amino acids. Looked up from germline, CDR1 is SGHKS and CDR2 is YYEKEE (reference sequence). DNA of the CDR3: TGTGCCAGCAGATTGGTCGGGGGTAAAGGGGGCTACACCTTC. Protein sequence: CASRLVGGKGGYTF.

This clonotype was counted only a few times. The gene calls are TRBV28 and TRBJ2-3; D may be TRBD1 (6 bases). In germline, CDR1 is MDHEN, CDR2 SYDVKM. Between the trimmed V and J ends, which lost 6 bases and 4 bases, there was a span of 11 bases. The CDR3 is 13 amino acids. This CDR3 reads CASRSYRADTQYF. The CDR3 DNA reads as TGTGCCAGCAGATCCTACAGGGCAGATACGCAGTATTTT. The full variable domain, completed using reference TRBV28 and TRBJ2-3, is DVKVTQSSRYLVKRTGEKVFLECVQDMDHENMFWYRQDPGLGLRLIYFSYDVKMKEKGDIPEGYSVSREKKERFSLILESASTNQTSMYLCASRSYRADTQYFGPGTRLTVL.

The rearrangement links TRBV4-2 to TRBJ2-7; D possibly corresponds to TRBD2 (6 bases). The J call may be wrong; the DNA end is better matched by TRBJ2-5. Germline V gene data show CDR1 as LGHNA and CDR2 as YNFKEQ. The CDR3 consists of 13 residues. CDR3 DNA: TGTGCCAGCAGCCGGGGGGTTACTATGACCCAGTACTTC. It is translated as CASSRGVTMTQYF.

This clonotype has just a few counts. The CDR3 nucleotides are TGCGCCAGCAAGAGCGGGGGATTCTACAATGAGCAGTTCTTC. Translation gives CASKSGGFYNEQFF. V usage is TRBV5-1 and J usage is TRBJ2-1, with 8 bases aligning to TRBD2. The CDR3 has 14 amino acids. Germline V gives CDR1 SGHRS, CDR2 YFSETQ. V lost 6 bases and J lost 3; bases outside the gene matches: 5. Variable domain in full (rest from reference TRBV5-1 and TRBJ2-1): KAGVTQTPRYLIKTRGQQVTLSCSPISGHRSVSWYQQTPGQGLQFLFEYFSETQRNKGNFPGRFSGRQFSNSRSEMNVSTLELGDSALYLCASKSGGFYNEQFFGPGTRLTVL.

This clonotype appeared a few times. The chain employs TRBV20-1 and TRBJ2-7; 7 positions match TRBD1. The CDR3 is 14 amino acids. Germline trimming cut 6 bases from V and 2 bases from J; bases unmatched to any gene: 10. Germline values: CDR1 DFQATT, CDR2 SNEGSKA (reference sequence). The CDR3 DNA reads as TGCAGTGCCCACCTGACAGGGACGACCTACGAGCAGTACTTC. Translated, it gives CSAHLTGTTYEQYF.

Only one count was recorded for this clonotype. This rearrangement joins TRBV29-1 to TRBJ2-2, with D perhaps TRBD1 (6 bases). V was pared by 5 bases and J by 1 base, with 20 bases between. The CDR3 has 17 amino acids. Germline-derived CDR1 and CDR2 are SQVTM and ANQGSEA. CDR3 sequence: CSVHLPSGRGNTGELFF. The CDR3 bases are TGCAGCGTTCATCTACCCTCCGGCAGGGGGAACACCGGGGAGCTGTTTTTT.

This chain links TRBV7-3 with TRBJ1-2, with D tentatively TRBD1 (5 bases). The germline V gene has CDR1 SGHTA and CDR2 FQGTGA. The CDR3 is 16 amino acids. V shed 0 bases and J shed 0 bases, with 11 bases lying between them. CDR3 DNA sequence: TGTGCCAGCAGCTTAACGAAGAGACAGTCTAACTATGGCTACACCTTC. Protein product: CASSLTKRQSNYGYTF.

CDR3 protein: CSVAGQGAGNTIYF. DNA for the CDR3: TGCAGCGTTGCCGGACAGGGAGCTGGAAACACCATATATTTT. The chain joins TRBV29-1 to TRBJ1-3; TRBD1 matches at 8 bases. The CDR3 has 14 amino acids. Germline trimming cut 4 bases from V and 2 bases from J; bases unmatched to any gene: 4. The germline CDR1 and CDR2 sequences are SQVTM and ANQGSEA.

This clonotype appeared a few times. The chain has TRBV18 and TRBJ2-1, with 7 nucleotides matching TRBD1. CDR3 size: 14 residues. Germline assignment: CDR1 KGHSH and CDR2 LQKENI. Trimming removed 2 bases from V and 5 bases from J; junction bases left unmatched: 3. CDR3 region: CASSPRQGDNEQFF. CDR3 sequence (DNA): TGTGCCAGCTCACCAAGACAGGGCGACAATGAGCAGTTCTTC.

V usage is TRBV7-9 and J usage is TRBJ2-3; 8 bases are shared with TRBD1. Germline V CDR1 and CDR2: SEHNR, FQNEAQ (reference sequence). The junction had 5 bases not matched to a gene; V was cut back by 3 bases and J by 3 bases. This CDR3 region has 15 residues. CDR3: CASSFGTGPTDTQYF. The CDR3 DNA sequence: TGTGCCAGCAGCTTTGGGACAGGACCAACAGATACGCAGTATTTT. The whole variable domain, remainder taken from reference TRBV7-9 and TRBJ2-3, is DTGVSQNPRHKITKRGQNVTFRCDPISEHNRLYWYRQTLGQGPEFLTYFQNEAQLEKSRLLSDRFSAERPKGSFSTLEIQRTEQGDSAMYLCASSFGTGPTDTQYFGPGTRLTVL.

CDR3 coding DNA: TGTGCCACCAGTGTTCTGGACAGCCCAACTAATGAGCAGTTCTTC. It yields the protein CATSVLDSPTNEQFF. The J gene is TRBJ2-1, the V gene TRBV24-1; the D gene is possibly TRBD1 (6 bases). The CDR3 contains 15 residues. Trimming cost V 5 bases and J 7 bases, with 17 bases left between them. The germline gives CDR1 KGHDR, CDR2 SFDVKD.

In its sample, this clonotype was seen many times. In nucleotides, the CDR3 is TGCAGCGTTGATCGACAGGGGATACCTAACTATGGCTACACCTTC. This translates into CSVDRQGIPNYGYTF. The V call is TRBV29-1, the J call TRBJ1-2, with TRBD1 identical over 8 bases. V lost 3 bases and J lost 0; bases outside the gene matches: 6. The CDR3 length is 15 residues. CDR1 is SQVTM and CDR2 is ANQGSEA in the germline V gene.

This clonotype was found a few times. The chain uses TRBV7-3 and TRBJ1-1; D gene uncertain. Germline V CDR1 and CDR2: SGHTA, FQGTGA. The CDR3 contains 13 residues. V was clipped by 6 bases and J by 5 bases, with 13 bases between them. The CDR3: CASSYTFDTEAFF. The CDR3 region has the DNA TGTGCCAGCAGTTACACCTTTGATACTGAAGCTTTCTTT.

The chain employs TRBV19 and TRBJ2-5; perhaps TRBD1 as D (5 bases). V was clipped by 9 bases and J by 1 base, with 21 bases between them. This CDR3 has 16 residues. Germline V gene data show CDR1 as LNHDA and CDR2 as SQIVND (reference sequence). CDR3 sequence reads: CASPTAGKATQETQYF. CDR3 DNA sequence: TGTGCCAGCCCGACAGCAGGGAAAGCTACCCAAGAGACCCAGTACTTC.

The CDR3 coding sequence is TGCGCCAGCAGCATATTCAATAGCTACGAGCAGTACTTC. Translation: CASSIFNSYEQYF. The rearrangement uses TRBV5-1 and TRBJ2-7; D unclear. This CDR3 contains 13 residues. Trimming cost V 4 bases and J 3 bases, with 11 bases left between them. CDR1 and CDR2 from the germline V gene are SGHRS and YFSETQ.

This clonotype was seen only a few times. This chain joins TRBV11-2 and TRBJ1-5; D is undetermined. The CDR3 contains 15 residues. CDR1 and CDR2 (germline): SGHAT, FQNNGV. The V end lost 0 bases, the J end lost 1 base, and 7 bases lay between the germline ends. CDR3 loop: CASSLDGESNQPQHF. In DNA, the CDR3 is TGTGCCAGCAGCTTAGATGGGGAGAGCAATCAGCCCCAGCATTTT.

V gene TRBV4-3 combines with J gene TRBJ1-5; D not certain. Trimming cost V 0 bases and J 7 bases, with 13 bases left between them. The CDR3 covers 15 residues. Germline V CDR1 and CDR2: LGHNA, YSLEER. CDR3 sequence (DNA): TGCGCCAGCAGCCAAGAAATGGGGATTAGGCAGCCCCAGCATTTT. As protein: CASSQEMGIRQPQHF.

V usage is TRBV7-9 and J usage is TRBJ2-1; D is possibly TRBD1 (5 bases). Trimming removed 1 base at V and 8 bases at J, with 9 bases between. This CDR3 contains 13 residues. Germline-derived CDR1 and CDR2 are SEHNR and FQNEAQ (reference sequence). CDR3 loop: CASSLDWGDEQFF. For the CDR3, the DNA is TGTGCCAGCAGCTTAGATTGGGGCGATGAGCAGTTCTTC. Variable domain in full (rest from reference TRBV7-9 and TRBJ2-1): DTGVSQNPRHKITKRGQNVTFRCDPISEHNRLYWYRQTLGQGPEFLTYFQNEAQLEKSRLLSDRFSAERPKGSFSTLEIQRTEQGDSAMYLCASSLDWGDEQFFGPGTRLTVL.

The chain uses TRBV5-1 and TRBJ2-3, with 11 bases lining up with TRBD2. The germline V gene has CDR1 SGHRS and CDR2 YFSETQ. The CDR3 contains 15 residues. V lost 3 bases and J lost 5; bases outside the gene matches: 5. The CDR3 loop is CASSSGLAAVDTQYF. Written as DNA, the CDR3 is TGCGCCAGCAGCTCGGGACTAGCGGCTGTAGATACGCAGTATTTT.

This chain's CDR3 is CASSRDGSNEKLFF. Written as DNA, the CDR3 is TGTGCCAGCAGTCGGGATGGGAGTAATGAAAAACTGTTTTTT. V gene TRBV6-2 or TRBV6-3 combines with J gene TRBJ1-4, with D hard to call. Germline V gene lookup returns CDR1 MNHEY and CDR2 SVGEGT. The CDR3 loop spans 14 amino acids. The V end lost 5 bases, the J end lost 4 bases, and 11 bases lay between the germline ends.

This chain links TRBV6-2 or TRBV6-3 with TRBJ2-3; the match to TRBD2 covers 9 bases. Germline V gene sequence: CDR1 MNHEY, CDR2 SVGEGT. Germline trimming cut 7 bases from V and 2 bases from J; bases unmatched to any gene: 13. CDR3 length equals 17 residues. The CDR3 nucleotides are TGTGCCAGCAACAAAGGGCTAGCGGGGACGATCACAGATACGCAGTATTTT. Its translation is CASNKGLAGTITDTQYF.

The V and J genes are TRBV29-1 and TRBJ1-2; TRBD1 is a possible D gene (6 bases). The germline V gene encodes CDR1 SQVTM and CDR2 ANQGSEA. V was shortened by 4 bases and J by 3 bases, with 12 bases between the two germline ends. The length of the CDR3 is 13 residues. The CDR3 coding sequence is TGCAGCGTTGTGAAGGGGGGAGACTATGGCTACACCTTC. Encoded protein: CSVVKGGDYGYTF.

The chain couples TRBV6-1 to TRBJ1-1; D is uncertain. CDR1 and CDR2 (germline): MNHNS, SASEGT. This CDR3 region has 15 residues. The V end was cut by 3 bases, the J end by 2 bases, with 13 bases between. CDR3 loop: CASSDLGHGNTEAFF. The CDR3 coding sequence is TGTGCCAGCAGTGACCTGGGTCACGGAAACACTGAAGCTTTCTTT.

With respect to this clonotype: A read error may explain this, as a much larger clone is one base away. J is TRBJ2-5 and V is TRBV12-3 or TRBV12-4; D is unresolved. CDR3 length equals 13 residues. The CDR3 loop reads CANSLESWETQYF. Written as DNA, the CDR3 is TGTGCCAACAGTTTGGAGTCCTGGGAGACCCAGTACTTC.

This clonotype was picked up many times. The V gene is TRBV7-2, the J gene TRBJ2-5; TRBD1 might be the D (6 bases). CDR1 is SGHTA, CDR2 FQGNSA, per germline. V was shortened by 5 bases and J by 4 bases, with 14 bases between the two germline ends. The CDR3 has 14 residues. In DNA, the CDR3 is TGTGCCAGCAGCCAACTAAGGGGGAGAGAGACCCAGTACTTC. Translation gives CASSQLRGRETQYF.

The V gene is TRBV7-2, the J gene TRBJ2-5; 10 bases match TRBD2. This CDR3 region has 18 residues. The germline gives CDR1 SGHTA, CDR2 FQGNSA. With 5 bases clipped from V and 3 bases from J, the junction kept 15 bases outside the gene matches. In DNA form, the CDR3 reads TGTGCCAGCAGCCCGGAGGTAGCGGGGGGCCCCGGGGAAGAGACCCAGTACTTC. It codes for CASSPEVAGGPGEETQYF.

In its sample, this clonotype was seen once. This chain joins TRBV6-6 and TRBJ2-7; TRBD1 is a possible D gene (5 bases). Deletions cut 7 bases from V and 3 bases from J, with 16 bases between. The CDR3 has 14 amino acids. Germline V lookup: CDR1 MNHNY, CDR2 SVGAGI (reference sequence). In DNA, the CDR3 is TGTGCCAGCACCACTGGTGGGGCGTACTACGAGCAGTACTTC. It specifies CASTTGGAYYEQYF.

This chain links TRBV7-2 with TRBJ1-4; 10 bases line up with TRBD1. The length of the CDR3 is 14 residues. V shed 7 bases, J shed 6 bases, and the junction held 5 bases outside the gene matches. Germline CDR1 SGHTA, CDR2 FQGNSA. The CDR3 spells CASTQGTGDEKLFF. DNA for the CDR3: TGTGCCAGCACCCAAGGGACAGGGGATGAAAAACTGTTTTTT.

The chain combines TRBV7-2 with TRBJ1-6; the D gene is possibly TRBD1 (5 bases). Germline lookup yields CDR1 SGHTA and CDR2 FQGNSA. With 5 bases removed from V and 0 bases from J, the gap between germline ends came to 14 bases. The CDR3 length is 17 residues. CDR3 in DNA: TGTGCCAGCAGCCCGGGACTTTTGAGCTCCTATAATTCACCCCTCCACTTT. Its translation: CASSPGLLSSYNSPLHF. Based on the CDR3 plus reference TRBV7-2 and TRBJ1-6, the full variable domain is GAGVSQSPSNKVTEKGKDVELRCDPISGHTALYWYRQSLGQGLEFLIYFQGNSAPDKSGLPSDRFSAERTGGSVSTLTIQRTQQEDSAVYLCASSPGLLSSYNSPLHFGNGTRLTVT.